The 2 T cell receptor beta chains in this list originate from one sample, sequenced in a study of T cell repertoires in cytomegalovirus infection. The antigens these receptors bind are not known. TCRdb used MiXCR to reprocess the reads, holding one entry per CDR3 protein. There are around 800,000 distinct CDR3 sequences in the sample; 32% occur only once, and 9.5% to 15% lies in the top ten. The sequences come from cultured CD8+ T cells from PBMCs, collected from culture after CMV antigen stimulation. Every receptor here comes from a human donor in good health (CMV status not recorded). Some clones in this sample may be carry-over from other donors' samples.

This rearrangement joins TRBV12-3 or TRBV12-4 to TRBJ2-1, with TRBD1 matching 7 bases. The V gene end was trimmed by 5 bases and the J gene end by 2 bases; junction bases not matched to a gene: 6. The CDR3 has 15 amino acids. The CDR3 loop is CASSPDRAPYNEQFF. CDR3 nucleotides: TGTGCCAGCAGTCCCGACAGGGCACCCTACAATGAGCAGTTCTTC.

This clonotype turned up a few times. The chain joins TRBV29-1 to TRBJ1-2, with TRBD1 as a possible D gene (6 bases). The CDR3 consists of 13 residues. Germline V gene lookup returns CDR1 SQVTM and CDR2 ANQGSEA. Trimming stripped 6 bases from V and 3 bases from J, with 14 bases between. This chain's CDR3 is CSVGARWDYGYTF. CDR3 sequence (DNA): TGCAGCGTGGGGGCGAGGTGGGACTATGGCTACACCTTC.